The present TCR beta chain was sequenced within a study of cytomegalovirus exposure and HLA in healthy donors. Points from the study as a whole: TCR beta V segments were, for the most part, productive about 90% or about 30% of the time in an earlier analysis. Apparent HLA restriction characterized most CMV-associated TCR beta chains in a later analysis.

As regards this clone: Its antigen is currently unknown.

The PCR employed 60 Vbeta primers together with 13 Jbeta primers. TCRdb's copy holds only in-frame clones and misses some; the assay was immunoSEQ multiplex PCR. The data hold some 250,000 clones, with about 80% observed a single time. The germline V gene has CDR1 MNHEY and CDR2 SVGAGI. The CDR3 is 13 residues long. This rearrangement joins TRBV6-5 to TRBJ2-5, with D uncertain. Near its end, the DNA agrees better with TRBJ2-7, so the J call may be wrong. The TCR originated in a woman in her sixties or seventies in good health and CMV-seropositive. The sample was PBMCs. CDR3 region: CATSSRRSYEQYF. Here the CDR3 DNA reads TGTGCCACCTCCTCTCGGAGATCCTACGAGCAGTACTTC.